Only one count was recorded for the clone carrying this TCR beta chain. The antigen is unknown. The sample originates from a study of a mutant IDH1 vaccine in newly diagnosed glioma. Study summary: Vaccination began 4-6 weeks post radiotherapy alone, or with temozolomide cycles. Prior therapy was radiotherapy, temozolomide, or both; most received both. Visits designated V12 and V13 were conducted at weeks 35 and 47, respectively.

The germline gives CDR1 GTSNPN, CDR2 SVGIG (reference sequence). The CDR3 covers 15 residues. V gave up 3 bases and J gave up 5 bases; unmatched junction bases: 8. Assay used: immunoSEQ multiplex PCR; TCRdb lists only in-frame clones, some missing. The data hold about 68,000 clones, with less than 90% observed a single time. The time point denotes: week 35, safety follow-up. Each vaccine dose was 300 ug of mutant IDH1 20-mer peptide, with topical imiquimod. The chain links TRBV30 to TRBJ1-1; TRBD1 matches at 11 bases. This clonotype was sampled from a man younger than 35 with glioma. Sequenced material: PBMCs, taken from a glioma patient whose treatment included an IDH1 peptide vaccine. The CDR3 bases are TGTGCCTGGAGGAGATCCGGGACAGGGGGTACTGAAGCTTTCTTT. Its translation is CAWRRSGTGGTEAFF.